The 20 T cell receptor beta chains below were found in one sample sequenced in a study of blood T cells in healthy people across ages. A second PCR, run for about 6 to 11 cycles, used a sample-barcoded 5' primer plus a J-beta primer mix. TCRdb re-derived calls from the 5' RACE reads in MiXCR, one entry per CDR3 protein. Of roughly 2 million distinct CDR3 sequences listed, roughly 50% are singletons. The specimen sequenced was blood. These receptors all come from a woman aged 40-49 years in good health.

The rearrangement links TRBV2 to TRBJ2-1; 9 bases align to TRBD2. Germline trimming cut 9 bases from V and 4 bases from J; bases unmatched to any gene: 7. This CDR3 is built from 14 residues. CDR1 is SNHLY and CDR2 is FYNNEI in the germline V gene. The CDR3 loop is CARAKRGEYNEQFF. The CDR3 DNA sequence: TGTGCCAGAGCGAAGCGGGGGGAGTACAATGAGCAGTTCTTC.

The gene calls are TRBV10-3 and TRBJ2-5; possibly TRBD2 for D (6 bases). The CDR3 is 11 amino acids. Between the trimmed V and J ends, which lost 2 bases and 9 bases, there was a span of 7 bases. CDR1 ENHRY and CDR2 SYGVKD come from the germline V gene. The CDR3 loop reads CAISETGAQYF. The CDR3 DNA reads TGTGCCATCAGTGAGACGGGGGCCCAGTACTTC.

The rearrangement uses TRBV20-1 and TRBJ1-2; D is perhaps TRBD1 (6 bases). Trimming removed 6 bases at V and 8 bases at J, with 16 bases between. CDR1 and CDR2 (germline): DFQATT, SNEGSKA (reference sequence). This CDR3 comprises 12 residues. CDR3 sequence (DNA): TGCAGTGCCGCAGGGGACCTAGGGGGCTACACCTTC. It codes for CSAAGDLGGYTF.

The V call is TRBV12-3 or TRBV12-4, the J call TRBJ2-3; D may be TRBD1 or TRBD2 (5 bases each). V was trimmed by 5 bases and J by 0 bases, leaving 12 bases between them. This CDR3 is 15 amino acids long. The CDR3 sequence: CASSPQEASTDTQYF. CDR3 nucleotide sequence: TGTGCCAGCAGTCCACAGGAGGCAAGCACAGATACGCAGTATTTT.

V is TRBV20-1 and J is TRBJ1-5; no clear D gene. The V gene's germline CDR1 is DFQATT and CDR2 SNEGSKA (reference sequence). The CDR3 is 12 amino acids. Trimming left V 4 bases short and J 8 bases short, with 12 bases between. The chain's CDR3 is CSATRTGEPQHF. DNA of the CDR3: TGCAGTGCTACCAGGACCGGGGAGCCCCAGCATTTT.

This clonotype was seen only a few times. The chain combines TRBV7-2 with TRBJ1-6; perhaps TRBD1 as D (5 bases). Per germline, CDR1 SGHTA and CDR2 FQGNSA. The CDR3 runs 15 residues. Trimming took 6 bases from V and 7 from J, leaving 16 bases between them. This CDR3 is CASSPGPSPNSPLHF. The CDR3 DNA is TGTGCCAGCAGTCCGGGACCGTCCCCCAATTCACCCCTCCACTTT.

The V call is TRBV3-1, the J call TRBJ2-4; 13 nucleotides align to TRBD2. The J call may be in error: the DNA end matches TRBJ2-5 better. CDR1 and CDR2 from the germline V gene are LGHDT and YNNKEL (reference sequence). This CDR3 contains 17 residues. This CDR3 reads CASSQTSGGAHRETQYF. The CDR3 DNA is TGTGCCAGCAGCCAAACTAGCGGGGGGGCCCATAGGGAGACCCAGTACTTC.

V is TRBV12-3 or TRBV12-4 and J is TRBJ2-7; D may be TRBD2 (5 bases). The CDR3 is 13 residues long. Trimming left V 5 bases short and J 9 bases short, with 17 bases between. In nucleotides, the CDR3 is TGTGCCAGCAGTCAACAACGGGATATTGGGCAGTACTTC. Its protein product is CASSQQRDIGQYF.

The genes are TRBV27 and TRBJ1-1; D possibly corresponds to TRBD1 (6 bases). CDR3 length: 15 residues. Germline values: CDR1 MNHEY, CDR2 SMNVEV (reference sequence). V was cut by 6 bases and J by 0 bases, with 14 bases left in between. In nucleotides, the CDR3 is TGTGCCAGCAGACTACAGGGAACTATGAACACTGAAGCTTTCTTT. Its protein is CASRLQGTMNTEAFF.

The rearrangement joins TRBV7-9 to TRBJ2-7; D remains ambiguous. Germline V gene sequence: CDR1 SEHNR, CDR2 FQNEAQ (reference sequence). V gave up 5 bases and J gave up 2 bases, with 16 bases separating them. There are 15 residues in the CDR3. Written as DNA, the CDR3 is TGTGCCAGCAGCCCCCCCGTTGTGGCCGCCTACGAGCAGTACTTC. Protein: CASSPPVVAAYEQYF. The entire variable domain, with the rest obtained from reference TRBV7-9 and TRBJ2-7, is as follows: DTGVSQNPRHKITKRGQNVTFRCDPISEHNRLYWYRQTLGQGPEFLTYFQNEAQLEKSRLLSDRFSAERPKGSFSTLEIQRTEQGDSAMYLCASSPPVVAAYEQYFGPGTRLTVT.

Regarding this clonotype: An end of the junction differs from the germline gene, which may be a read error. The chain employs TRBV20-1 and TRBJ2-3, with 7 bases aligning to TRBD2. Germline V gene sequence: CDR1 DFQATT, CDR2 SNEGSKA (reference sequence). The CDR3 extends over 15 amino acids. The CDR3 reads CSARGERGGLDTQYF. The DNA for the CDR3 is TGCAGCGCTAGAGGCGAGCGGGGAGGTCTAGATACGCAGTATTTT.

The rearrangement links TRBV6-5 to TRBJ2-1; 10 bases agree with TRBD2. V gave up 9 bases and J gave up 5 bases; unmatched junction bases: 10. Germline V gene data show CDR1 as MNHEY and CDR2 as SVGAGI. The CDR3 contains 15 residues. CDR3 region: CASKISLAGNNEQFF. For the CDR3, the DNA is TGTGCCAGTAAGATATCACTAGCGGGGAACAATGAGCAGTTCTTC.

The chain recombines TRBV18 with TRBJ2-1, with TRBD2 matching over 14 bases. Germline CDR1 KGHSH, CDR2 LQKENI. The V gene end was trimmed by 5 bases and the J gene end by 10 bases; junction bases not matched to a gene: 4. This CDR3 has 14 residues. CDR3 bases: TGTGCCAGCTCAGGGACTAGCGGGGGTGCCGAGCAGTTCTTC. Its protein is CASSGTSGGAEQFF.

The chain carries TRBV28 and TRBJ2-1, with D perhaps matching TRBD1 or TRBD2 (5 bases each). The J call may be in error: the DNA end matches TRBJ2-7 better. CDR1 is MDHEN, CDR2 SYDVKM, per germline. This CDR3 is built from 17 residues. For the CDR3, the DNA is TGTGCCAGCAGTTTCTCGCCCGGGACCCCTGTCAACAATGAGCAGTACTTC. It encodes CASSFSPGTPVNNEQYF.

This clonotype was detected a few times. The J gene is TRBJ2-5, the V gene TRBV29-1, with unresolved D. V was clipped by 2 bases and J by 5 bases, with 6 bases between them. In germline, CDR1 is SQVTM, CDR2 ANQGSEA. This CDR3 region has 11 residues. CDR3 residues: CSVELPETQYF. Here the CDR3 DNA reads TGCAGCGTTGAACTCCCGGAGACCCAGTACTTC.

About this clonotype: The junction departs from the called germline gene at one end, perhaps through a read error. The rearrangement uses TRBV11-2 and TRBJ2-4; TRBD1 aligns across 10 bases. CDR3 length: 20 amino acids. Germline CDR1 is SGHAT and CDR2 is FQNNGV. CDR3 coding DNA: TGTGCCAGCAGCTTAGAGTGGGGGACAGGGGTTCGGCTAGCCAAAAACACTCAGTACTTC. Translating it yields CASSLEWGTGVRLAKNTQYF.

The V and J genes are TRBV7-9 and TRBJ2-3, with D possibly matching TRBD2 (6 bases). Trimming cost V 4 bases and J 5 bases, with 16 bases left between them. Looked up from germline, CDR1 is SEHNR and CDR2 is FQNEAQ (reference sequence). This CDR3 region has 15 residues. The CDR3 DNA reads TGTGCCAGCAGCTCAACTCGCGGGGCCCGAGATACGCAGTATTTT. This encodes CASSSTRGARDTQYF.

The genes are TRBV7-2 and TRBJ2-7, with D hard to call. The CDR3 length is 18 residues. The germline V and J ends were trimmed by 3 bases and 0 bases, with 21 bases remaining between them. In germline, CDR1 is SGHTA, CDR2 FQGNSA. CDR3: CASSFPIYLAGSSYEQYF. CDR3 bases: TGTGCCAGCAGCTTCCCGATTTATTTGGCTGGGTCCTCCTACGAGCAGTACTTC. The whole variable domain, filled in from reference TRBV7-2 and TRBJ2-7, reads GAGVSQSPSNKVTEKGKDVELRCDPISGHTALYWYRQSLGQGLEFLIYFQGNSAPDKSGLPSDRFSAERTGGSVSTLTIQRTQQEDSAVYLCASSFPIYLAGSSYEQYFGPGTRLTVT.

This clonotype was recorded at least ten times. This sequence joins TRBV6-6 and TRBJ2-1, with TRBD2 as a possible D gene (5 bases). The V and J ends lost 5 bases and 8 bases respectively, with 10 bases between them. The CDR3 contains 12 residues. The germline gives CDR1 MNHNY, CDR2 SVGAGI (reference sequence). The CDR3 region has the DNA TGTGCCAGCAGTCGTACGGGGTATGAGCAGTTCTTC. Protein: CASSRTGYEQFF.

The chain combines TRBV5-1 with TRBJ2-3; 13 nucleotides match TRBD2. Germline assignment: CDR1 SGHRS and CDR2 YFSETQ. V dropped 7 bases and J dropped 0; count of bases not matched to a gene: 5. CDR3 length: 16 residues. The CDR3 is CASFPTSGGSTDTQYF. The CDR3 bases are TGCGCCAGCTTCCCGACTAGCGGGGGGAGCACAGATACGCAGTATTTT.